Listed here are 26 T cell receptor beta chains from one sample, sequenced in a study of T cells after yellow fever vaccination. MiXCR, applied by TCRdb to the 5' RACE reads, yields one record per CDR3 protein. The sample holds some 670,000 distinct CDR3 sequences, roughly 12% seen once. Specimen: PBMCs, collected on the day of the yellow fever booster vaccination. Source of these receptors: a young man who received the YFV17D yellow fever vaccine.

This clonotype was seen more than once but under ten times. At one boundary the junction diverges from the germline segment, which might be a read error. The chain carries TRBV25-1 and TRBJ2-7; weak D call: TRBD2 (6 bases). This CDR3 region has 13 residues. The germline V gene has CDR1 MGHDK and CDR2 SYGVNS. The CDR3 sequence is CASSGTPGARRDF. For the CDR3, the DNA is TGTGCCAGCAGTGGAACACCGGGAGCCCGTCGGGACTTC.

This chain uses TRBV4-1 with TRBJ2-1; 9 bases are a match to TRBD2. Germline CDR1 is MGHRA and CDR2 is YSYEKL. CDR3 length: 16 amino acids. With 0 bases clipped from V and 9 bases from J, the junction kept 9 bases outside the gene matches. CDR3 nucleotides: TGCGCCAGCAGCCAAGATTCGCGGGAGGGCCGGAGTGAGCAGTTCTTC. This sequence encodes CASSQDSREGRSEQFF.

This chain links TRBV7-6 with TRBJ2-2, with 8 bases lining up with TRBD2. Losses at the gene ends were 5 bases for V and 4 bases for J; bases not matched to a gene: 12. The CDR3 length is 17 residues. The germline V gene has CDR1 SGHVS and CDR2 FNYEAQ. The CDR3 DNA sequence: TGTGCCAGCAGCACTACCCGGGGGGGGAAGAGCACCGGGGAGCTGTTTTTT. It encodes CASSTTRGGKSTGELFF. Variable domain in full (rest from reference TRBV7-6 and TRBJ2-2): GAGVSQSPRYKVTKRGQDVALRCDPISGHVSLYWYRQALGQGPEFLTYFNYEAQQDKSGLPNDRFSAERPEGSISTLTIQRTEQRDSAMYRCASSTTRGGKSTGELFFGEGSRLTVL.

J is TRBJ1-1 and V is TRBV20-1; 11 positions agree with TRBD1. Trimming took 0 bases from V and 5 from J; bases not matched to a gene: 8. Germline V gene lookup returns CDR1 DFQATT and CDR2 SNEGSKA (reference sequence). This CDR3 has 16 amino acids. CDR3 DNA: TGCAGTGCTAGAGATTCTGGACAGGGGGCTTATACTGAAGCTTTCTTT. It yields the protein CSARDSGQGAYTEAFF.

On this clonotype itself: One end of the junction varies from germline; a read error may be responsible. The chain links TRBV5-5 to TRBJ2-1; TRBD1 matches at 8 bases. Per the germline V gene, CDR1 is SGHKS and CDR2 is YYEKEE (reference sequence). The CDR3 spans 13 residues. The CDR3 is CDSSLDRVNEQFF. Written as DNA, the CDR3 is TGTGACAGCAGCTTGGACAGGGTGAATGAGCAGTTCTTC.

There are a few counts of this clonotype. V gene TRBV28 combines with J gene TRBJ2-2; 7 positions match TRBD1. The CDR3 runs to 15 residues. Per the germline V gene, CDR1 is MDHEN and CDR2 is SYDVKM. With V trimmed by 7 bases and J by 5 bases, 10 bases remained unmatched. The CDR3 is CASTLEQGVTGELFF. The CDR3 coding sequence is TGTGCCAGCACCTTAGAGCAGGGGGTGACCGGGGAGCTGTTTTTT.

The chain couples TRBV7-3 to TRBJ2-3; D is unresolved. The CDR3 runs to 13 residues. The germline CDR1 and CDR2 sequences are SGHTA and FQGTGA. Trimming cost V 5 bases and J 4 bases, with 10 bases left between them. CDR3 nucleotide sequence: TGTGCCAGCAGCATCTTCCCGTCAGATACGCAGTATTTT. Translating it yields CASSIFPSDTQYF.

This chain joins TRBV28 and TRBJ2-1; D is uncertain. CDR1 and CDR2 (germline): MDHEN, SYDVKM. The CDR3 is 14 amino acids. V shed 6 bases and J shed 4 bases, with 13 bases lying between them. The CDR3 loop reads CASRVLASYNEQFF. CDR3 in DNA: TGTGCCAGCAGAGTTCTGGCTTCATACAATGAGCAGTTCTTC.

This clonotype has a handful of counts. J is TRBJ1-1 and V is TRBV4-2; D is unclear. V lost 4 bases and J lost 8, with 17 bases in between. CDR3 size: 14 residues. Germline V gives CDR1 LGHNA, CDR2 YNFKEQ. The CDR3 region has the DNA TGTGCCAGCAGCCGCCAAAAGGGCCCGTTCGAAGCTTTCTTT. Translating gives CASSRQKGPFEAFF.

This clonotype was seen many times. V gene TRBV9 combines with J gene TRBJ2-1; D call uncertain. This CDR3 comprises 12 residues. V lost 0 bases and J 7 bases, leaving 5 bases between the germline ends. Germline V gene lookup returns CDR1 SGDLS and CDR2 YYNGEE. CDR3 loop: CASSVGTNEQFF. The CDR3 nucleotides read TGTGCCAGCAGCGTAGGTACGAATGAGCAGTTCTTC.

Here the CDR3 DNA reads TGTGCCAGCTCCTCGGGAGGTTTCTCCTACGAGCAGTACTTC. Translating it yields CASSSGGFSYEQYF. V gene TRBV18 combines with J gene TRBJ2-7; 7 bases align to TRBD2. The CDR3 is 14 residues long. CDR1 is KGHSH and CDR2 is LQKENI in the germline V gene. The J segment lost 0 bases and the V segment lost 6 bases, leaving 5 bases of the junction unmatched. Looking up the rest from reference TRBV18 and TRBJ2-7 gives the full variable domain: NAGVMQNPRHLVRRRGQEARLRCSPMKGHSHVYWYRQLPEEGLKFMVYLQKENIIDESGMPKERFSAEFPKEGPSILRIQQVVRGDSAAYFCASSSGGFSYEQYFGPGTRLTVT.

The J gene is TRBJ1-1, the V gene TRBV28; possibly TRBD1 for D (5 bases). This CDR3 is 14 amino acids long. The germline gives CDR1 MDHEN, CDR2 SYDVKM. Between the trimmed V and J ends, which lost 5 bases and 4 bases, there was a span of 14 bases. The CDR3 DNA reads TGTGCCAGCAGTCGCGGGGGAAATGGCACTGAAGCTTTCTTT. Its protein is CASSRGGNGTEAFF.

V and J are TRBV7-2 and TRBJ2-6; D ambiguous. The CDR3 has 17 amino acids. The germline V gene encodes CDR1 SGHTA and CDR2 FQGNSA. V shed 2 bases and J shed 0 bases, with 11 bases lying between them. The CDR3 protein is CASSLPRTNSGANVLTF. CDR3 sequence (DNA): TGTGCCAGCAGCTTACCCAGGACGAACTCTGGGGCCAACGTCCTGACTTTC. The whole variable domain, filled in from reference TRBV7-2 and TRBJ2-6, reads GAGVSQSPSNKVTEKGKDVELRCDPISGHTALYWYRQSLGQGLEFLIYFQGNSAPDKSGLPSDRFSAERTGGSVSTLTIQRTQQEDSAVYLCASSLPRTNSGANVLTFGAGSRLTVL.

CDR3 nucleotides: TGCGCCAGCAGCTTGGAACGTCCGGGGGGCCCCTCCTACGAGCAGTACTTC. Its protein is CASSLERPGGPSYEQYF. The V and J genes are TRBV5-1 and TRBJ2-7, with D perhaps matching TRBD2 (7 bases). This CDR3 has 17 residues. Trimming took off 0 bases at V and 0 bases at J, with 16 bases between the two ends. CDR1 is SGHRS, CDR2 YFSETQ, per germline.

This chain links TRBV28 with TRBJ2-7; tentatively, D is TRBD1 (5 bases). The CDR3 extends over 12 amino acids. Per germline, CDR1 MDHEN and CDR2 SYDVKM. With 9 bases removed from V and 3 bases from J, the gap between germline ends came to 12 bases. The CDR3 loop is CASTGRVYEQYF. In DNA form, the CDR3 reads TGTGCCAGTACTGGCAGGGTCTACGAGCAGTACTTC.

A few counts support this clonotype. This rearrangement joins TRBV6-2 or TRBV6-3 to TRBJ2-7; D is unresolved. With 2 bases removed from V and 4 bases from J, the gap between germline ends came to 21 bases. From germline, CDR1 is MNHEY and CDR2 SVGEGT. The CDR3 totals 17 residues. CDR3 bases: TGTGCCAGCAGTTACGGATTGTTGGCCCCGAAGGTATACGAGCAGTACTTC. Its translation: CASSYGLLAPKVYEQYF.

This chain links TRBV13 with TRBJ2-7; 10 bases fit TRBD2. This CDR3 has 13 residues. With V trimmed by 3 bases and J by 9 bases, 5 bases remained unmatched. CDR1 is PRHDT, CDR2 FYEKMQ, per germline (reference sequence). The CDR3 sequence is CASSFESGRGQYF. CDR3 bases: TGTGCCAGCAGCTTTGAAAGCGGGAGGGGGCAGTACTTC.

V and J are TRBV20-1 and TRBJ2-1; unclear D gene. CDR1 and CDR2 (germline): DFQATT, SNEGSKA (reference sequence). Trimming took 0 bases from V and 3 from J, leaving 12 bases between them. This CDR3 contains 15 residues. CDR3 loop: CSARDLVGIYNEQFF. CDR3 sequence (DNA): TGCAGTGCTAGAGATCTTGTTGGCATCTACAATGAGCAGTTCTTC.

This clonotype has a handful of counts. CDR3 coding DNA: TGTGCCGGCGGACCGGGGAACCCTTTGGGCTATGGCTACACCTTC. As protein: CAGGPGNPLGYGYTF. The rearrangement links TRBV10-3 to TRBJ1-2, with D hard to call. This CDR3 contains 15 residues. From germline, CDR1 is ENHRY and CDR2 SYGVKD. The V gene lost 11 bases and the J gene lost 4 bases, with 23 bases spanning the gap.

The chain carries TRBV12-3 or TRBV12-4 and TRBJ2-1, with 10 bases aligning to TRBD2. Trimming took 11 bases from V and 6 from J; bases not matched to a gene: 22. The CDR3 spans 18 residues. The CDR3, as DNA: TGTGCCTTCTGTTTTGGGGATTCAGCGGGAGGGCTAAGCAATGAGCAGTTCTTC. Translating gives CAFCFGDSAGGLSNEQFF.

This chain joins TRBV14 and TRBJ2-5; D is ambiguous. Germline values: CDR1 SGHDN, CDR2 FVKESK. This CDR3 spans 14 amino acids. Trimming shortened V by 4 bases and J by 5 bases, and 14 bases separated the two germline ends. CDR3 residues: CASSRSRVGETQYF. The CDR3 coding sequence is TGTGCCAGCAGCCGCTCTAGAGTCGGGGAGACCCAGTACTTC.

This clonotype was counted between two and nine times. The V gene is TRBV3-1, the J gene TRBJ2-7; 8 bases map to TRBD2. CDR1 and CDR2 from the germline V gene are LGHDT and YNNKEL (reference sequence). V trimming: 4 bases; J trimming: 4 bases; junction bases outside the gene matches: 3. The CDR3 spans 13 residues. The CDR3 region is CASSLREAYEQYF. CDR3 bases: TGTGCCAGCAGCCTGCGGGAGGCGTACGAGCAGTACTTC.

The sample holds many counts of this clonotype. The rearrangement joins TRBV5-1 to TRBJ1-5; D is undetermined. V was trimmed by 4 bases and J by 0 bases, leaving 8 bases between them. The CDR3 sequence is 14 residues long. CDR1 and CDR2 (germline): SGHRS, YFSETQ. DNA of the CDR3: TGCGCCAGCAGCCCTGGGAATAGCAATCAGCCCCAGCATTTT. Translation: CASSPGNSNQPQHF.

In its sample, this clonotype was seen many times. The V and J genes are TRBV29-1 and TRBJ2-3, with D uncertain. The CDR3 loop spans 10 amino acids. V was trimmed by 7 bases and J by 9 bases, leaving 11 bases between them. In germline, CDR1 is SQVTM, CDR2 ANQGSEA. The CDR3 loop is CSAFSGTQYF. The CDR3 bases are TGCAGCGCCTTTTCCGGGACGCAGTATTTT.

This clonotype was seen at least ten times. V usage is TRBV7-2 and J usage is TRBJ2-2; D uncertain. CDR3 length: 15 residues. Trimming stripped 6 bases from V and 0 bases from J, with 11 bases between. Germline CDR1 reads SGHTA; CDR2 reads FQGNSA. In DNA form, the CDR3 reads TGTGCCAGCAGGCACACCGGCTCGAACACCGGGGAGCTGTTTTTT. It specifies CASRHTGSNTGELFF.

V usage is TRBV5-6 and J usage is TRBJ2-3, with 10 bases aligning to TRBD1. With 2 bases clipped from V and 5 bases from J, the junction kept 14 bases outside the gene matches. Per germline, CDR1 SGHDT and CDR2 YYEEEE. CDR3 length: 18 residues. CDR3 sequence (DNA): TGTGCCAGCAGCTTATACCCCTCGGGACAGGGGAGAATAGATACGCAGTATTTT. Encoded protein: CASSLYPSGQGRIDTQYF.